The 10 T cell receptor beta chains listed next were all sequenced from one sample in a study of blood T cell repertoires in COVID-19. Libraries were prepared by immunoSEQ multiplex PCR; TCRdb keeps only in-frame clonotypes and omits some of them. The sample yields 200,000 to 250,000 clones, around 85% seen once. Input material: peripheral blood. The receptor source for this set is a woman aged 25 to 39 who had recovered from COVID-19.

This clone has just one count. The chain employs TRBV12-5 and TRBJ1-5; D perhaps matches TRBD1 (6 bases). The germline V gene has CDR1 LGHNT and CDR2 FRNRAP. The CDR3 contains 16 residues. Trimming left V 1 base short and J 6 bases short, with 16 bases between. CDR3 amino acids: CASGLGPSGVLQPQHF. The CDR3 bases are TGTGCTAGTGGTTTGGGCCCCTCAGGGGTACTTCAGCCCCAGCATTTT.

This chain's CDR3 is CASSSGGTDYNEQFF. Here the CDR3 DNA reads TGTGCCAGCAGCTCAGGGGGGACAGATTACAATGAGCAGTTCTTC. The V gene is TRBV6-4, the J gene TRBJ2-1; possible D gene TRBD1, 7 bases. The germline CDR1 and CDR2 sequences are MRHNA and SNTAGT. The CDR3 totals 15 residues. V was cut by 6 bases and J by 4 bases, with 16 bases left in between.

The V and J genes are TRBV3-1 (or the pseudogene TRBV3-2) and TRBJ1-2, with TRBD1 identical over 8 bases. The CDR3 has 13 amino acids. The junction had 3 bases not matched to a gene; V was cut back by 1 base and J by 8 bases. Germline V gene lookup returns CDR1 LGHDT and CDR2 YNNKEL (reference sequence). CDR3 loop: CASSQGQGLGYTF. In nucleotides, the CDR3 is TGTGCCAGCAGCCAAGGACAGGGGTTGGGCTACACCTTC.

The chain has TRBV27 and TRBJ2-3; TRBD2 aligns across 10 bases. The ends lost 7 bases at V and 5 bases at J; junction bases unmatched: 21. This CDR3 has 19 residues. CDR1 is MNHEY and CDR2 is SMNVEV in the germline V gene (reference sequence). CDR3 in DNA: TGTGCCAGCATTCCCCTAGGAGCGGGGGGGCCTAGTGTGGAAGATACGCAGTATTTT. Translating it yields CASIPLGAGGPSVEDTQYF.

This sequence joins TRBV27 and TRBJ2-7; 10 positions agree with TRBD1. Germline-derived CDR1 and CDR2 are MNHEY and SMNVEV (reference sequence). This CDR3 has 14 amino acids. After removal of 8 bases from V and 2 bases from J, the junction contained 6 bases not matched to a gene. In DNA form, the CDR3 reads TGTGCCAGCGGAACCGGGACAGGGGCCTACGAGCAGTACTTC. It specifies CASGTGTGAYEQYF.

The chain uses TRBV6-1 and TRBJ1-6; 9 bases fit TRBD1. The CDR3 covers 16 residues. Germline CDR1 is MNHNS and CDR2 is SASEGT. Unmatched junction bases numbered 5, after V lost 2 bases and J lost 6 bases. CDR3 amino acids: CASSELGGQGNSPLHF. CDR3 DNA sequence: TGTGCCAGCAGTGAATTGGGGGGACAGGGTAATTCACCCCTCCACTTT.

Comments on this clone: A junction end diverges from the germline sequence, so it may reflect a read error. The chain uses TRBV19 and TRBJ1-2; D ambiguous. The germline CDR1 and CDR2 sequences are LNHDA and SQIVND (reference sequence). The CDR3 length is 11 residues. The CDR3, as DNA: TGTGCCAGTAGTGCACACTACGGCTACACCTTC. The encoded protein is CASSAHYGYTF.

A single count supports this clone. The chain is built from TRBV3-1 (or the pseudogene TRBV3-2) and TRBJ1-1; TRBD1 matches 9 bases. The CDR3 has 13 residues. The V gene end was trimmed by 7 bases and the J gene end by 6 bases; junction bases not matched to a gene: 6. Germline V gives CDR1 LGHDT, CDR2 YNNKEL (reference sequence). The CDR3 loop reads CASTDRGRAEAFF. The DNA of the CDR3 is TGTGCCAGCACTGACAGGGGGAGGGCTGAAGCTTTCTTT.

This rearrangement joins TRBV5-1 to TRBJ2-7; 10 bases align to TRBD1. Germline-derived CDR1 and CDR2 are SGHRS and YFSETQ. This CDR3 comprises 15 residues. The J segment lost 3 bases and the V segment lost 1 base, leaving 4 bases of the junction unmatched. The CDR3 DNA is TGCGCCAGCAGCTTGAGGACAGGGGGAAACTACGAGCAGTACTTC. It specifies CASSLRTGGNYEQYF.

The chain carries TRBV10-3 and TRBJ2-5; TRBD2 matches at 7 bases. Germline lookup yields CDR1 ENHRY and CDR2 SYGVKD. The V segment lost 4 bases and the J segment 3 bases; nucleotides outside the gene matches: 5. CDR3 length equals 14 residues. CDR3 in amino acids: CAISGRDYEETQYF. CDR3 in DNA: TGTGCCATCAGTGGCCGGGACTACGAAGAGACCCAGTACTTC.